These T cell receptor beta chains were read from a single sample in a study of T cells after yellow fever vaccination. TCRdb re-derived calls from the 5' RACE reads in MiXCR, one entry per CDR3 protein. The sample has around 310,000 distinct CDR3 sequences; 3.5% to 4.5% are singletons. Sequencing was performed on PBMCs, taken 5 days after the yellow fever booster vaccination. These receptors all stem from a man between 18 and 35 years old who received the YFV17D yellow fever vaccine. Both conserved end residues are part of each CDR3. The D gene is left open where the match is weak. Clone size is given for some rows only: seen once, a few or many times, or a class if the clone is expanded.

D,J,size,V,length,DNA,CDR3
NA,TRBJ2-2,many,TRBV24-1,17,TGTGCCACCAGTGATCTCGCACGGGGGGCAGACACCGGGGAGCTGTTTTTT,CATSDLARGADTGELFF
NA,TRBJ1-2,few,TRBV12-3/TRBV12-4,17,TGTGCCAGCAGTACGCGGGGGGTAGGGGTGCCTAACTATGGCTACACCTTC,CASSTRGVGVPNYGYTF
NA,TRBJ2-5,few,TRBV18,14,TGTGCCAGCTCACCCCGGGACATCCAAGAGACCCAGTACTTC,CASSPRDIQETQYF
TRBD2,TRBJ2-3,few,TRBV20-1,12,TGCAGTGCCGGGGGGAGGTCAGATACGCAGTATTTT,CSAGGRSDTQYF
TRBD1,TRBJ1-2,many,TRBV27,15,TGTGCCAGCAGTTTATCGGGGGACAGGGGGCGAGGCTACACCTTC,CASSLSGDRGRGYTF
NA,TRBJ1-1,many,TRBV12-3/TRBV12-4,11,TGTGCCAGCACTTCCCTCACTGAAGCTTTCTTT,CASTSLTEAFF
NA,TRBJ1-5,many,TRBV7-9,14,TGTGCCAGCAGCCCCCCTCGGGGCAATCAGCCCCAGCATTTT,CASSPPRGNQPQHF
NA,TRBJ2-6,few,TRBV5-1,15,TGCGCCAGCAGCTTGACTAGCTCTGGGGCCAACGTCCTGACTTTC,CASSLTSSGANVLTF
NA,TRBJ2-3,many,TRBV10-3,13,TGTGCCATCAGTGATTTTAGGGGAGATACGCAGTATTTT,CAISDFRGDTQYF
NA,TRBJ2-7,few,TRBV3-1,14,TGTGCCAGCAGCCAAGTTAACGGGGCCTACGAGCAGTACTTC,CASSQVNGAYEQYF
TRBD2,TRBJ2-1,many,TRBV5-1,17,TGCGCCAGCGGAACACCGGGACTAGCGACCTCCTACAATGAGCAGTTCTTC,CASGTPGLATSYNEQFF
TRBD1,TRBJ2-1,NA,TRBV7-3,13,TGTGCCAGCAGCGCCTACAGGGGGCTTGAGCAGTTCTTC,CASSAYRGLEQFF
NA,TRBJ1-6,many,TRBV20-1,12,TGCAGTGCTACCTCCTATAATTCACCCCTCCACTTT,CSATSYNSPLHF
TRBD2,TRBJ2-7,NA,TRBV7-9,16,TGTGCCAGCAGCTACCTAGCGGGGGGCCTCCACTACGAGCAGTACTTC,CASSYLAGGLHYEQYF
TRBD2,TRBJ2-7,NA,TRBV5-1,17,TGCGCCAGCAGCTTGCGTTCGGCGGGGGGGGTGTCGTACGAGCAGTACTTC,CASSLRSAGGVSYEQYF
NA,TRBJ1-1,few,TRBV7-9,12,TGTGCCAGCAGCTTTACCGACAGGGAAGCTTTCTTT,CASSFTDREAFF
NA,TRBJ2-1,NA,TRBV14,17,TGTGCCAGCAGCCGTTACGGGAGCATGAGCTCCTACAATGAGCAGTTCTTC,CASSRYGSMSSYNEQFF
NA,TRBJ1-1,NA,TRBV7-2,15,TGTGCCAGCAGCTTAGATCTGGGGAGGAACACTGAAGCTTTCTTT,CASSLDLGRNTEAFF
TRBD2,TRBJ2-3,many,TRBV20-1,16,TGCAGTGCTAGAGGGGCCCAGCGGGGGGGCCGTAGTACGCAGTATTTT,CSARGAQRGGRSTQYF
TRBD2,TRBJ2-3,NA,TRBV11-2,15,TGTGCCAGCAGCTTCCCTAGCGGGGACACAGATACGCAGTATTTT,CASSFPSGDTDTQYF
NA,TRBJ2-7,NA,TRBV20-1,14,TGCAGTGCCGTTGGACTTGACTCCTCCTACGAGCAGTACTTC,CSAVGLDSSYEQYF
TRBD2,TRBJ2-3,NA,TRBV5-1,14,TGCGCCAGCAGCTTACAGCGGGGCCCAGATACGCAGTATTTT,CASSLQRGPDTQYF
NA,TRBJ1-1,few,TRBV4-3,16,TGCGCCAGCAGCCAAGATCCCCCGGGGGCCAAGACTGAAGCTTTCTTT,CASSQDPPGAKTEAFF
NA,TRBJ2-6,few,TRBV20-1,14,TGCAGTGCTAGAGTGCAAGCTGGGGCCAACGTCCTGACTTTC,CSARVQAGANVLTF
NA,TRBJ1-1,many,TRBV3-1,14,TGTGCCAGCAGATTTTCCTTGAGGGGCACTGAAGCTTTCTTT,CASRFSLRGTEAFF
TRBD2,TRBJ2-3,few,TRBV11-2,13,TGTGCCAGCGCAAGCGGGGGCACAGATACGCAGTATTTT,CASASGGTDTQYF
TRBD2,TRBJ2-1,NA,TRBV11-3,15,TGTGCCAGCAGCTTAGGGGTAGCGGGTTACAATGAGCAGTTCTTC,CASSLGVAGYNEQFF
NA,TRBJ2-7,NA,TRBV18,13,TGTGCCTCATTGGACGGCCTCTCCTACGAGCAGTACTTC,CASLDGLSYEQYF
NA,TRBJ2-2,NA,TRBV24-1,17,TGTGCCACCAGTGATTTAGGACGGAAGGCGAACACCGGGGAGCTGTTTTTT,CATSDLGRKANTGELFF
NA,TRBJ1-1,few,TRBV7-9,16,TGTGCCAGCAGCTTAAGTGGAGGCAGCGGGGGAACTGAAGCTTTCTTT,CASSLSGGSGGTEAFF
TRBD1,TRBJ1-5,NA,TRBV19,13,TGTGCCAGTAGTGCACAGGGGGCCCAGCCCCAGCATTTT,CASSAQGAQPQHF
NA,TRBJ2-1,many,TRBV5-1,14,TGCGCCAGCAGCTTGCGTCCCCGTTTGGGTGAGCAGTTCTTC,CASSLRPRLGEQFF
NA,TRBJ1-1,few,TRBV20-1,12,TGCAGTGCTGTCGGGATTCCAAATGGAGCTTTCTTT,CSAVGIPNGAFF
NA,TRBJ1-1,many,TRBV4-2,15,TGTGCCAGCAGCCAAGGAACACAGAGGAACACTGAAGCTTTCTTT,CASSQGTQRNTEAFF
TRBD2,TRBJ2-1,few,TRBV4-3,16,TGCGCCAGCAGCCAAGATTCCAGCGGGGGGGCGGTGGAGCAGTTCTTC,CASSQDSSGGAVEQFF
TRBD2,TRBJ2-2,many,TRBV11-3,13,TGTGCCAGCAGCCTAGCGGTCACCGGGGAGCTGTTTTTT,CASSLAVTGELFF
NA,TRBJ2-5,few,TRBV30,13,TGTGCCTGGAGTCCCGGGTACCAAGAGACCCAGTACTTC,CAWSPGYQETQYF
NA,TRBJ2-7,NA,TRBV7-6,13,TGTGCCAGCAGCTTAGACCAGGGATCCGAGCAGTACTTC,CASSLDQGSEQYF
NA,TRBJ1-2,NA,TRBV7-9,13,TGTGCCAGCAGCTTACCGCCGGGGCAAGGCTACACCTTC,CASSLPPGQGYTF
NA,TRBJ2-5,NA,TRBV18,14,TGTGCCAGCTCACCTTCGGACCTTCAAGAGACCCAGTACTTC,CASSPSDLQETQYF
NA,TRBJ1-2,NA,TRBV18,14,TGTGCCAGCACCCTGGACGAAGCTAACTATGGCTACACCTTC,CASTLDEANYGYTF
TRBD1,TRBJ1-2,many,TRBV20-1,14,TGCAGTGCCAGCCGGGACAGGGGGCGAGGGATGGGCACCTTC,CSASRDRGRGMGTF
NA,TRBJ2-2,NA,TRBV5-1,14,TGCGCCAGCAGCGACTCTCTGCGCACCGGGGAGCTGTTTTTT,CASSDSLRTGELFF
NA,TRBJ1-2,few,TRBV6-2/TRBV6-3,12,TGTGCCAGCGCAACGGGAGGCTATGGCTACACCTTC,CASATGGYGYTF
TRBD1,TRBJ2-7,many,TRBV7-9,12,TGTGCCAGCAGCTTCACAGGGGTCGAGCAGTACTTC,CASSFTGVEQYF
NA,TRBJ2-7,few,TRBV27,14,TGTGCCAGCAGCCGGCTGGTTGGTTCCTACGAGCAGTACTTC,CASSRLVGSYEQYF
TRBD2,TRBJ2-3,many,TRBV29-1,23,TGCAGCGCACCTCTCGAGGGCAGCGGGGGGAGAGTTTGGAGACGGTTCGGCACAGATACGCAGTATTTT,CSAPLEGSGGRVWRRFGTDTQYF
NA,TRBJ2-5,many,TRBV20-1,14,TGCAGTGCTAGATCCCCAACTACGGAGGAGACCCAGTACTTC,CSARSPTTEETQYF
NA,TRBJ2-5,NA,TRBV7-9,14,TGTGCCAGCAGCTTAGGCAACAGCCAAGAGACCCAGTACTTC,CASSLGNSQETQYF
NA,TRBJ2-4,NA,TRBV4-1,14,TGCGCCAGCAGCCAGGGGACAGCCAAAAACATTCAGTACTTC,CASSQGTAKNIQYF
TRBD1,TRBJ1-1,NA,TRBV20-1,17,TGCAGTGCTAGAGACCGCACCCTCGGGACAGGGCTCACTGAAGCTTTCTTT,CSARDRTLGTGLTEAFF
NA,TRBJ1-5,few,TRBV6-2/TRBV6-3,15,TGTGCCAGCAGCGATACCGGGGGTCGGGTTCAGCCCCAGCATTTT,CASSDTGGRVQPQHF
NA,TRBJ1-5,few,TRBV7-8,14,TGTGCCAGCAGCTTAAAACAGAGCAATCAGCCCCAGCATTTT,CASSLKQSNQPQHF
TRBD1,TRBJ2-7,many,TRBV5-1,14,TGCGCCAGCAGCTTGCGGACAGGGCACTACGAGCAGTACTTC,CASSLRTGHYEQYF
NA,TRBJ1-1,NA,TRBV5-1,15,TGCGCCAGCAGCTCGACCGGGACCAAAGGCTCGTCAGCTTTCTTT,CASSSTGTKGSSAFF
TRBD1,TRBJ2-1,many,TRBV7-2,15,TGTGCCAGCAGCTCAGGGGGAAGCTCCTACAATGAGCAGTTCTTC,CASSSGGSSYNEQFF
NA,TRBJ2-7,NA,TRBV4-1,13,TGCGCCAGCAGCCCCTCTGAGCACTACGAGCAGTACTTC,CASSPSEHYEQYF
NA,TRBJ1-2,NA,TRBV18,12,TGTGCCAGCTCACCGATGGGGGATGGCTACACCTTC,CASSPMGDGYTF
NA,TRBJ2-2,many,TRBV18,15,TGTGCCAGCTCACGCATCAGGGGGGACACCGGGGAGCTGTTTTTT,CASSRIRGDTGELFF